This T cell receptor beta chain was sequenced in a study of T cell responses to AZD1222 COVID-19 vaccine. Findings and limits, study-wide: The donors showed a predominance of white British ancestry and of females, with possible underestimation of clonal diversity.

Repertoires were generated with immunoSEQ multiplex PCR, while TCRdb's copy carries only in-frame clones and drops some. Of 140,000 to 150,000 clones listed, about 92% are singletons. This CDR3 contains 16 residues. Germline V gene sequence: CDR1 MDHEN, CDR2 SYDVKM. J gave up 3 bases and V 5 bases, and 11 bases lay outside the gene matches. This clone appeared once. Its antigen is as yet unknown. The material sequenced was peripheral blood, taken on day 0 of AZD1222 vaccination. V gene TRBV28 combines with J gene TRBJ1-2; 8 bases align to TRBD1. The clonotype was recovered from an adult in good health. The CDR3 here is CASSLSDREVDYGYTF. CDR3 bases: TGTGCCAGCAGTCTATCGGACAGGGAAGTCGACTATGGCTACACCTTC.